Listed below are T cell receptor beta chains from one sample, sequenced in a study of CD8 T cells in ankylosing spondylitis. TCRdb analysed the 5' RACE reads with MiXCR anew, one entry per CDR3 protein. Of roughly 300,000 distinct CDR3 sequences detected, 6.5% to 10% appear once; the ten largest clones hold less than 15%. The material sequenced was blood, either unsorted or a sorted T cell fraction (not recorded which). The receptor set was obtained from a male donor with ankylosing spondylitis. Both conserved end residues are part of each CDR3. D genes are given only for firm matches. The size entry is marked missing in some rows and otherwise reads once, few, many or a size class.

abundance	d_gene	j_gene	v_gene	CDR3aa	CDR3nt
few	-	TRBJ2-7	TRBV12-3/TRBV12-4	CASSFSGSHEQYF	TGTGCCAGCAGTTTTTCGGGTAGCCACGAGCAGTACTTC
-	TRBD2	TRBJ2-3	TRBV3-1	CASSPRIAGPDTQYF	TGTGCCAGCAGCCCGAGGATAGCGGGACCAGATACGCAGTATTTT
-	TRBD2	TRBJ2-3	TRBV7-2	CASSPTGGRDTDTQYF	TGTGCCAGCAGCCCCACGGGTGGGAGGGACACAGATACGCAGTATTTT
-	-	TRBJ1-6	TRBV5-1	CASQLGDQITNSPLHF	TGCGCCAGCCAGCTTGGAGACCAGATAACTAATTCACCCCTCCACTTT
many	-	TRBJ1-2	TRBV5-1	CASSPGHPNGYTF	TGCGCCAGCAGCCCGGGACATCCGAATGGCTACACCTTC
few	TRBD2	TRBJ2-5	TRBV29-1	CSVDGTSVETQYF	TGCAGCGTCGACGGGACTAGTGTAGAGACCCAGTACTTC
few	-	TRBJ2-3	TRBV5-1	CASTGGTSTDTQYF	TGCGCCAGCACTGGCGGGACTAGCACAGATACGCAGTATTTT
few	TRBD1	TRBJ2-1	TRBV7-9	CASSLAPATGIHNEQFF	TGTGCCAGCAGCTTAGCGCCGGCGACAGGGATCCACAATGAGCAGTTCTTC
many	TRBD2	TRBJ2-2	TRBV28	CASSLRSGRTGELFF	TGTGCCAGCAGTCTGAGGAGCGGGAGGACCGGGGAGCTGTTTTTT
few	-	TRBJ2-1	TRBV10-3	CAISEPVYNEQFF	TGTGCCATCAGTGAGCCAGTCTACAATGAGCAGTTCTTC
few	-	TRBJ2-5	TRBV3-1	CASSQVVRETQYF	TGTGCCAGCAGCCAAGTCGTGAGAGAGACCCAGTACTTC
few	-	TRBJ1-5	TRBV5-5	CASSLGWAEGNQPQHF	TGTGCCAGCAGCTTGGGGTGGGCAGAGGGCAATCAGCCCCAGCATTTT
few	-	TRBJ1-4	TRBV9	CASSDRQGPGEKLFF	TGTGCCAGCAGCGACCGACAAGGCCCCGGGGAAAAACTGTTTTTT
-	-	TRBJ2-1	TRBV20-1	CSAKRDSFSSYNEQFF	TGCAGTGCTAAGAGGGATAGCTTTAGCTCCTACAATGAGCAGTTCTTC
-	-	TRBJ2-3	TRBV12-3/TRBV12-4	CASVSGTTDTQYF	TGTGCCAGCGTATCGGGCACCACAGATACGCAGTATTTT
-	-	TRBJ2-3	TRBV5-5	CASSGNRDTQYF	TGTGCCAGCAGCGGGAATAGAGATACGCAGTATTTT
many	TRBD1	TRBJ2-5	TRBV29-1	CSVEHRDRGQETQYF	TGCAGCGTTGAGCACCGGGACAGGGGACAAGAGACCCAGTACTTC
few	TRBD1	TRBJ2-7	TRBV7-8	CASSLFDMGTEPYEQYF	TGTGCCAGCAGCTTATTCGATATGGGGACAGAGCCCTACGAGCAGTACTTC
few	-	TRBJ2-2	TRBV9	CASSAEDSRNFGGELFF	TGTGCCAGCAGCGCGGAGGACAGCCGGAACTTTGGCGGGGAGCTGTTTTTT
-	-	TRBJ2-1	TRBV7-2	CASSLGLVANEQFF	TGTGCCAGCAGCTTAGGACTAGTGGCCAATGAGCAGTTCTTC
-	-	TRBJ2-2	TRBV12-3/TRBV12-4	CASSLGTLNTGELFF	TGTGCCAGCAGTTTAGGGACACTGAACACCGGGGAGCTGTTTTTT
-	-	TRBJ1-5	TRBV12-3/TRBV12-4	CASSPSWGGGNQPQHF	TGTGCCAGCAGTCCCTCGTGGGGCGGAGGCAATCAGCCCCAGCATTTT
many	-	TRBJ1-1	TRBV15	CATSRDMFQEAFF	TGTGCCACCAGCAGAGATATGTTTCAAGAAGCTTTCTTT
few	-	TRBJ2-7	TRBV14	CASGRLSYEQYF	TGTGCCAGCGGGCGGCTAAGCTACGAGCAGTACTTC
few	-	TRBJ1-1	TRBV27	CASSSVHRGGNTEAFF	TGTGCCAGCAGCTCCGTCCATCGCGGGGGGAACACTGAAGCTTTCTTT
many	TRBD2	TRBJ2-1	TRBV29-1	CSVEGLAHEQFF	TGCAGCGTTGAAGGACTAGCCCATGAGCAGTTCTTC
-	-	TRBJ2-7	TRBV13	CASSPSLHNHEQYF	TGTGCCAGCAGCCCCTCCCTACATAACCACGAGCAGTACTTC
-	-	TRBJ2-1	TRBV14	CASSPRLGSQFF	TGTGCCAGCAGCCCCCGACTAGGATCTCAGTTCTTC
many	TRBD1	TRBJ1-6	TRBV6-1	CASSEPRQGSSPLHF	TGTGCCAGCAGTGAACCAAGACAGGGTAGTTCACCCCTCCACTTT
few	-	TRBJ1-5	TRBV6-2/TRBV6-3	CASSYSNSDVQPQHF	TGTGCCAGCAGTTACTCGAATAGCGATGTTCAGCCCCAGCATTTT
many	-	TRBJ1-1	TRBV5-1	CASSLDGSDRREAFF	TGCGCCAGCAGCTTGGACGGGTCCGACCGCCGCGAAGCTTTCTTT
many	-	TRBJ2-5	TRBV24-1	CATSDPSRVGETQYF	TGTGCCACCAGTGACCCCAGCAGGGTGGGAGAGACCCAGTACTTC
-	-	TRBJ2-3	TRBV5-8	CASSFSVDGTWDTQYF	TGTGCCAGCAGCTTTTCTGTGGACGGGACTTGGGATACGCAGTATTTT
few	-	TRBJ1-2	TRBV18	CASSPKTGNNYGYTF	TGTGCCAGCTCACCGAAAACAGGGAATAATTATGGCTACACCTTC
-	-	TRBJ1-5	TRBV4-1	CASSYRGDSNQPQHF	TGCGCCAGCAGCTACCGGGGAGATAGCAATCAGCCCCAGCATTTT
-	-	TRBJ2-3	TRBV18	CASSPSRIGASTDTQYF	TGTGCCAGCTCGCCAAGTCGTATAGGGGCAAGCACAGATACGCAGTATTTT
few	-	TRBJ1-3	TRBV7-2	CASSLVPVGSGNTIYF	TGTGCCAGCAGCTTAGTTCCAGTGGGCTCTGGAAACACCATATATTTT
many	-	TRBJ1-1	TRBV7-2	CASSGGRNTEAFF	TGTGCCAGCAGCGGGGGGAGGAACACTGAAGCTTTCTTT
few	-	TRBJ1-5	TRBV27	CASSQTRGNQPQHF	TGTGCCAGCAGTCAAACCAGGGGCAATCAGCCCCAGCATTTT
-	TRBD2	TRBJ2-7	TRBV5-1	CASSAGTSGRGSYEQYF	TGCGCCAGCAGCGCCGGGACTAGCGGGAGGGGCTCCTACGAGCAGTACTTC
-	TRBD1	TRBJ1-1	TRBV6-1	CASSETGASFF	TGTGCCAGCAGTGAGACAGGGGCGTCTTTCTTT
once	TRBD2	TRBJ2-5	TRBV7-8	CASSPPGLAIETQYF	TGTGCCAGCAGTCCGCCGGGACTAGCGATTGAGACCCAGTACTTC
many	-	TRBJ1-1	TRBV7-6	CASSLWTGTEAFF	TGTGCCAGCAGCCTTTGGACGGGGACTGAAGCTTTCTTT
-	-	TRBJ2-4	TRBV5-5	CASSLDDISGTKNIQYF	TGTGCCAGCAGCTTGGATGACATATCAGGCACCAAAAACATTCAGTACTTC
-	-	TRBJ2-1	TRBV5-1	CASSLNLDEQFF	TGCGCCAGCAGCTTGAACCTAGATGAGCAGTTCTTC
-	TRBD2	TRBJ2-1	TRBV7-2	CASSLQTSGIYNEQFF	TGTGCCAGCAGCTTGCAGACTAGCGGGATTTACAATGAGCAGTTCTTC
-	-	TRBJ2-5	TRBV7-2	CASISQGTETQYF	TGTGCCAGCATCAGTCAGGGTACGGAGACCCAGTACTTC
many	TRBD1	TRBJ2-1	TRBV12-3/TRBV12-4	CASGQGDADEQFF	TGTGCCAGTGGACAGGGGGATGCCGATGAGCAGTTCTTC
many	TRBD2	TRBJ2-1	TRBV9	CASSVLAGEGLYEQFF	TGTGCCAGCAGCGTTTTAGCGGGAGAAGGGTTATATGAGCAGTTCTTC
few	TRBD1	TRBJ1-1	TRBV18	CASSPLTGAMNTEAFF	TGTGCCAGCTCACCACTGACAGGGGCGATGAACACTGAAGCTTTCTTT
-	TRBD1	TRBJ1-2	TRBV4-1	CASSHPLTGGNRGYTF	TGCGCCAGCAGCCATCCCTTGACAGGGGGCAATCGTGGCTACACCTTC
-	-	TRBJ1-2	TRBV19	CASSPGRQNYGYTF	TGTGCCAGTAGTCCTGGCCGACAGAACTATGGCTACACCTTC
few	-	TRBJ2-5	TRBV7-7	CASSFPSAGTQYF	TGTGCCAGCAGCTTCCCTAGCGCGGGGACCCAGTACTTC
-	-	TRBJ2-3	TRBV11-2	CASSPGGPPTDTQYF	TGTGCCAGCAGCCCAGGAGGGCCCCCCACAGATACGCAGTATTTT